The TCR beta chain described here comes from a study of CD8 T cells in ankylosing spondylitis. TCRdb reanalysed the 5' RACE reads using MiXCR and keeps one entry per CDR3 protein. Of 150,000 to 200,000 distinct CDR3 sequences listed, around 32% are singletons. There are 12 residues in the CDR3. The V gene end was trimmed by 5 bases and the J gene end by 8 bases; junction bases not matched to a gene: 4. As to this clonotype: Its antigen is still unknown.

General observations from the study: Within matched ankylosing spondylitis synovial fluid, disease-linked clones were reportedly significantly enriched.

This sequence originates from a male donor with ankylosing spondylitis. V usage is TRBV12-3 or TRBV12-4 and J usage is TRBJ1-2; 8 nucleotides align to TRBD1. Material for sequencing was synovial fluid, either unsorted or a sorted T cell fraction (not recorded which). CDR3 region: CASSTGGFGYTF. DNA of the CDR3: TGTGCCAGCAGTACAGGGGGTTTCGGCTACACCTTC.